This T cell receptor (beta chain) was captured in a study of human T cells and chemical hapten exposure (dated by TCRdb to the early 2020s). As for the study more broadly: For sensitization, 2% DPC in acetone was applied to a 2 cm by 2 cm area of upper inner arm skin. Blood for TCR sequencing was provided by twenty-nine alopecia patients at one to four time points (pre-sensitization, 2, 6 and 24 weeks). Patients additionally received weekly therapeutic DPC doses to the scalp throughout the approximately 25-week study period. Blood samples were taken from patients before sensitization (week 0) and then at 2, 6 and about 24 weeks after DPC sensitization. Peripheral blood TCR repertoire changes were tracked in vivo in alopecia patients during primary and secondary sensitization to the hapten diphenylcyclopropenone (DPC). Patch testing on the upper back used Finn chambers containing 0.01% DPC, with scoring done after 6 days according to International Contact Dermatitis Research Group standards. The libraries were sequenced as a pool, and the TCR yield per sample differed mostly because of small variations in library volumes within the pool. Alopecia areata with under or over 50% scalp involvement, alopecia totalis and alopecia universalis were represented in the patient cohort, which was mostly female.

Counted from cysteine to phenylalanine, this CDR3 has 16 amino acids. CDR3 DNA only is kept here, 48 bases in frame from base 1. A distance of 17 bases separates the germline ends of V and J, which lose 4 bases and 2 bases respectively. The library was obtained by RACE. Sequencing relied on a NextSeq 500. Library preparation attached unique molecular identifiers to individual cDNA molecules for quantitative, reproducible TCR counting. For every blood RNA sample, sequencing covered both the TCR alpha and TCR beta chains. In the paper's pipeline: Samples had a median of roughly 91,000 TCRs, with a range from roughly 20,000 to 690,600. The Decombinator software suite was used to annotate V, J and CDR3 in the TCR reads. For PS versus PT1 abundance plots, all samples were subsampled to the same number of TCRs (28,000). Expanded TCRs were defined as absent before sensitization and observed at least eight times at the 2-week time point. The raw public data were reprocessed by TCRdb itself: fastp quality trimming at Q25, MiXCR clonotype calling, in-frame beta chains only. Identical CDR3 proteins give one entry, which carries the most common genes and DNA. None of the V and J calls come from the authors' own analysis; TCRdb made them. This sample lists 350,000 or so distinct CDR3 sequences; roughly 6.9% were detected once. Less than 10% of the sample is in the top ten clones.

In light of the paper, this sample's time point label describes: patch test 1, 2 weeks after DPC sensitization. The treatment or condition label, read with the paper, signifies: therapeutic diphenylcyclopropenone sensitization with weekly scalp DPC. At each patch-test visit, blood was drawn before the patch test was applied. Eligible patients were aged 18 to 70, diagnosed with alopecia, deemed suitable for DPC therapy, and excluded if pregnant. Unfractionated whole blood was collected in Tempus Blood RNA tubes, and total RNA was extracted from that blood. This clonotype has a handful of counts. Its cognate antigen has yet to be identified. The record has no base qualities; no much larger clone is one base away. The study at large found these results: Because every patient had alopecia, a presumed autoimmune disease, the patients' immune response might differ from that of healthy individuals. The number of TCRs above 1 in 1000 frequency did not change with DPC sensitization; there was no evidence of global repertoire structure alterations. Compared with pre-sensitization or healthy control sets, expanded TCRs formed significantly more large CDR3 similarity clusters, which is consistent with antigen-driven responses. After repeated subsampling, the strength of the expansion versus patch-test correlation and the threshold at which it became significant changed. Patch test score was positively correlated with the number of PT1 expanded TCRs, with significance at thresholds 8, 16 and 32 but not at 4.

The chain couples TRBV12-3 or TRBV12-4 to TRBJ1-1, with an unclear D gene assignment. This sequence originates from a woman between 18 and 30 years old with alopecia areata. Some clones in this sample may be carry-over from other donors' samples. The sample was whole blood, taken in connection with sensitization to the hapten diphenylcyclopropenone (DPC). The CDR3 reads CASSCGLRECNTEAFF. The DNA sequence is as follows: TGTGCCAGCAGTTGTGGTTTAAGGGAATGTAACACTGAAGCTTTCTTT.